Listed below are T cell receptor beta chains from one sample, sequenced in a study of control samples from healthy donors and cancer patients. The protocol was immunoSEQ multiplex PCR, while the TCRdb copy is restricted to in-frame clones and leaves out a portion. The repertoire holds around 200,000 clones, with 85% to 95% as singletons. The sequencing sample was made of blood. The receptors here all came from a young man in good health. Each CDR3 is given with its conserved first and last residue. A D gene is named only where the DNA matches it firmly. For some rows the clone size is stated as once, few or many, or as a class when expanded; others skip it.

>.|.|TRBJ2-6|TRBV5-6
TGTGCCAGCAGCTTGGGCAACTCTGGGGCCAACGTCCTGACTTTC
CASSLGNSGANVLTF
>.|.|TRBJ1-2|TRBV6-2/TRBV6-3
TGTGCCAGCAGTTATTCGGCCATAGGTGGCTACACCTTC
CASSYSAIGGYTF
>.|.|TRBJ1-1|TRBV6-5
TGTGCCAGCAGCCCATCCAGGGCACCTTGGTCTGAAGCTTTCTTT
CASSPSRAPWSEAFF
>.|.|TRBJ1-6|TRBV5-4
TGTGCCAGCAGTGGGGTCTCACCCTACGGCCATAATTCACCCCTCCACTTT
CASSGVSPYGHNSPLHF
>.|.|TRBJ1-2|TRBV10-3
TGTGCCATCAACGTCAGGGCGAGTGCGGACTATGGCTACACCTTC
CAINVRASADYGYTF
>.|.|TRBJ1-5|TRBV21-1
TGTGCCAGCAGCAGGGGACGGGAAGGTGGAAATCAGCCCCAGCATTTT
CASSRGREGGNQPQHF
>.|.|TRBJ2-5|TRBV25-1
TGTGCCAGCAGTGTAGGCGGGACCCAGTACTTC
CASSVGGTQYF
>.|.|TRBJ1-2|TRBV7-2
TGTGCCAGCAGCCGCGACAGGCTCTATGGCTACACCTTC
CASSRDRLYGYTF
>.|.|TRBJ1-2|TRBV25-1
TGTGCCAGCAGTGACCCGACAGTGCCATATGGCTACACCTTC
CASSDPTVPYGYTF
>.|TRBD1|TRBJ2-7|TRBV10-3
TGTGCCATCTGGGACAGATTGCTGTACTTC
CAIWDRLLYF
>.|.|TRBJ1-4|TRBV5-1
TGCGCCAGCAGCTTGGGGCATGCGGGGAAGGAAGAAAAACTGTTTTTT
CASSLGHAGKEEKLFF
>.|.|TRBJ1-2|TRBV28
TGTGCCAGCAGTTTAAAGCTTTGGACACCTTATGGCTACACCTTC
CASSLKLWTPYGYTF
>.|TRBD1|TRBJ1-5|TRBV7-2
TGTGCCAGCAGTACTCGGACAGGGGATCAGCCCCAGCATTTT
CASSTRTGDQPQHF
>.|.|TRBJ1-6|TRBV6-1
TGTGCCAGCAGTGAAGGGGAGCCCTACCCTAATTCACCCCTCCACTTT
CASSEGEPYPNSPLHF
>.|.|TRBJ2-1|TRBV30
TGTGCCTGTCCCGGGCAGGGGGGTCAAAAATTTTACGAGCAGTTCTTC
CACPGQGGQKFYEQFF
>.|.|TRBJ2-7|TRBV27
TGTGCCAGCAGCCGAGTGCCCCACGAGCAGTACTTC
CASSRVPHEQYF
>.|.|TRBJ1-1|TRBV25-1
TGTGCCAGCAGTCCTCGCAGGGGACCGAACACTGAAGCTTTCTTT
CASSPRRGPNTEAFF
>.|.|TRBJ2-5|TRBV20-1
TGCAGTGCTGGCGCCACAGAGACCCAGTACTTC
CSAGATETQYF
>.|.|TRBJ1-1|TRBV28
TGTGCCAGCAGCTGGACGGCACTGAACACTGAAGCTTTCTTT
CASSWTALNTEAFF
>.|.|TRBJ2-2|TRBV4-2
TGTGCCAGCAGCCAAGGTGCTGGGGCGTGGACCGGGGAGCTGTTTTTT
CASSQGAGAWTGELFF
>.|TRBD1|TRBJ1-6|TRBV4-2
TGTGCCAGCAGTTCGACCGGGACAGGGGCCAATTCACCCCTCCACTTT
CASSSTGTGANSPLHF
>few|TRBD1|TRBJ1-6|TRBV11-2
TGTGCCAGCAGCCGGACAGGGGGATATATGTCACCCCTCCACTTT
CASSRTGGYMSPLHF
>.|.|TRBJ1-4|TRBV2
TGTGCCAGCGCGGGCAGGGAAGGCGAAAAACTGTTTTTT
CASAGREGEKLFF
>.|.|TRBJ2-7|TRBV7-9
TGTGCCAGCAGCTTACCCAAAGGACCGCACTACGAGCAGTACTTC
CASSLPKGPHYEQYF
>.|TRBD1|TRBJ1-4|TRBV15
TGTGCCACCAGCAGGGGACGGGACAGAAGAGAAAAACTGTTTTTT
CATSRGRDRREKLFF
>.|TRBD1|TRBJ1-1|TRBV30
TGTGCCTGGAGTTTAGGACAGGGGGTCACTGAAGCTTTCTTT
CAWSLGQGVTEAFF
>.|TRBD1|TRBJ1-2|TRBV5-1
TGCGCCAGCAGCCCCGGACAGGGTGGCAGTGGCTACACCTTC
CASSPGQGGSGYTF
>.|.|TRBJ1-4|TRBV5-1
TGCGCCAGCAGCCCGGGGGGGGGCGCGATCGGGGATGAAAAACTGTTTTTT
CASSPGGGAIGDEKLFF
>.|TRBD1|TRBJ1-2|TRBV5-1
TGCGCCAGCAGCTCCCATACAGGGGGGAGTGGCTACACCTTC
CASSSHTGGSGYTF